The rows below give T cell receptor beta chains drawn from one sample of a study of brain T cells in children with intractable seizures. Only in-frame clones appear in the TCRdb table, and some are missing; sequencing was by immunoSEQ multiplex PCR. The sample lists approximately 77,000 clones, approximately 94% occurring once. This specimen was peripheral blood, taken at surgery. The receptors stem from a boy under two years old with tuberous sclerosis and intractable seizures. The CDR3 runs from the conserved cysteine through the conserved F or W. A D gene is named only where the DNA matches it firmly. The listing skips clone size in some rows; elsewhere it reads once, few, many or a size class.

TRBV24-1	TRBJ2-3	TRBD2	.	CATSDVGSGRRTDTQYF	TGTGCCACCAGTGACGTAGGGAGCGGGAGGCGCACAGATACGCAGTATTTT
TRBV3-1/TRBV3-2	TRBJ1-2	.	.	CASSQAGGVDYGYTF	TGTGCCAGCAGCCAAGCTGGGGGGGTAGACTATGGCTACACCTTC
TRBV7-8	TRBJ2-7	TRBD1	.	CASSRATGSEQYF	TGTGCCAGCAGCCGCGCGACAGGGTCGGAGCAGTACTTC
TRBV11-2	TRBJ1-5	.	.	CASSLGAGTANQPQHF	TGTGCCAGCAGCTTAGGGGCAGGAACGGCAAATCAGCCCCAGCATTTT
TRBV2	TRBJ1-4	.	.	CASSGRGRGEKLFF	TGTGCCAGCAGTGGCCGGGGCCGAGGGGAAAAACTGTTTTTT
TRBV14	TRBJ1-6	.	.	CASSSRTGIGSPLHF	TGTGCCAGCAGCTCCCGAACAGGGATTGGATCACCCCTCCACTTT
TRBV9	TRBJ2-7	.	.	CASSRLAEPYEQYF	TGTGCCAGCAGCAGACTTGCGGAGCCCTACGAGCAGTACTTC
TRBV3-1/TRBV3-2	TRBJ2-7	.	.	CASSQARLSEQYF	TGTGCCAGCAGCCAAGCCCGACTCTCCGAGCAGTACTTC
TRBV6-5	TRBJ2-2	TRBD1	.	CASSSLGQANTGELFF	TGTGCCAGCAGTTCCCTGGGACAGGCGAACACCGGGGAGCTGTTTTTT
TRBV5-6	TRBJ1-2	.	.	CASSLEGYGYTF	TGTGCCAGCAGCTTGGAGGGCTATGGCTACACCTTC
TRBV30	TRBJ2-1	TRBD1	once	CAYRGSSYNEQFF	TGTGCCTACAGGGGGAGCTCCTACAATGAGCAGTTCTTC
TRBV29-1	TRBJ2-4	.	.	CSVVGGTKNIQYF	TGCAGCGTTGTCGGCGGGACCAAAAACATTCAGTACTTC
TRBV5-1	TRBJ2-7	TRBD2	.	CASSGGSSGYEQYF	TGCGCCAGCAGCGGAGGCTCTAGCGGATACGAGCAGTACTTC
TRBV7-2	TRBJ2-3	TRBD2	once	CASSFLGRGGRDTQYF	TGTGCCAGCAGCTTTCTGGGGCGGGGGGGCCGCGATACGCAGTATTTT
TRBV30	TRBJ2-1	.	.	CAWSQDEQFF	TGTGCCTGGAGTCAGGATGAGCAGTTCTTC
TRBV14	TRBJ1-6	.	few	CASSQETGLSYNSPLHF	TGTGCCAGCAGCCAAGAAACAGGGCTCTCCTATAATTCACCCCTCCACTTT
TRBV30	TRBJ2-5	.	.	CAWRKQIKETQYF	TGTGCCTGGAGGAAGCAGATAAAAGAGACCCAGTACTTC